This TCR beta chain is from a study of blood T cell repertoires in COVID-19. Across the whole study: Collection of acute and convalescent COVID-19 samples took place in the United States, Italy and Spain. T cells, B-cell-depleted T cells, or PBMCs supplied cDNA or gDNA.

This CDR3 region has 16 residues. Germline CDR1 is MNHEY and CDR2 is SVGAGI. V was clipped by 2 bases and J by 4 bases, with 17 bases between them. Original methodology: It was from reference gene primer amplification that nucleated cell counts were estimated. Sequencing used immunoSEQ multiplex PCR; TCRdb keeps in-frame clones, though not all of them. V and J calls and clone size are as listed in that table; D and trimming were resolved from the DNA. Of 250,000 to 350,000 clones listed, about nine tenths are singletons. This chain uses TRBV6-5 with TRBJ1-2; possibly TRBD1 for D (6 bases). The sequence was obtained from a man aged 18 to 29 with active or convalescent COVID-19. Input material: peripheral blood. The CDR3 loop reads CASSYISGGEFYGYTF. CDR3 nucleotide sequence: TGTGCCAGCAGTTACATATCGGGGGGCGAGTTCTATGGCTACACCTTC.